The clone carrying this TCR beta chain was recorded many times. Its cognate antigen is unknown. RNA transcripts served as the template for amplifying TCR beta CDR3 regions. In the first-round RT-PCR of the TCR CDR3, the HTBI primer set was used. One entry per CDR3 protein results from TCRdb running MiXCR on the multiplex PCR reads. The sample consists of about 50,000 distinct CDR3 sequences, about 52% of them appearing once. The CDR3 is 17 amino acids. In germline, CDR1 is SGHTA, CDR2 FQGNSA. Trimming removed 3 bases from V and 4 bases from J; junction bases left unmatched: 10. No progression to ophthalmopathy during 18 months of follow-up defined stable disease. With a duration under 2 months, the hyperthyroidism was newly diagnosed in patients aged 18 to 65. These data originate in a study of T cells in Graves' hyperthyroidism and ophthalmopathy. Study conclusions and caveats: In blood, most of the thyroid clonotypes expanded above 0.001 were also present. A model of 13 V-J features distinguished ophthalmopathy from stable hyperthyroidism.

The sample consisted of peripheral blood or thyroid tissue (not recorded which). The rearrangement links TRBV7-2 to TRBJ2-7; 12 positions agree with TRBD2. The origin of this receptor is a woman aged 45-65 years with Graves' hyperthyroidism. The CDR3 loop is CASSLTGTSGRPYEQYF. CDR3 nucleotide sequence: TGTGCCAGCAGCTTGACAGGTACTAGCGGGAGGCCGTACGAGCAGTACTTC. Looking up the rest from reference TRBV7-2 and TRBJ2-7 gives the full variable domain: GAGVSQSPSNKVTEKGKDVELRCDPISGHTALYWYRQSLGQGLEFLIYFQGNSAPDKSGLPSDRFSAERTGGSVSTLTIQRTQQEDSAVYLCASSLTGTSGRPYEQYFGPGTRLTVT.